A selection of T cell receptor beta chains follows, all from one sample in a study of blood T cell repertoires in COVID-19. Some clones are missing from TCRdb's copy, which holds only in-frame ones; the method was immunoSEQ multiplex PCR. The sample includes 200,000 to 250,000 clones, about 85% of them seen just once. What was sequenced was peripheral blood. Receptors originate from a woman aged 18-35 years who had recovered from COVID-19. CDR3s include the opening cysteine and the closing phenylalanine or tryptophan. D genes are given only for firm matches. Size is omitted from some rows. Given values are once, few, many or a class for expanded clones.

size | J | D | V | DNA | CDR3
- | TRBJ2-4 | TRBD1 | TRBV15 | TGTGCCACCAGACAAGGGACAGAAAACATTCAGTACTTC | CATRQGTENIQYF
- | TRBJ1-1 | - | TRBV5-1 | TGCGCCAGCAGCTCCCCCCAACAGGGTAACACTGAAGCTTTCTTT | CASSSPQQGNTEAFF
- | TRBJ1-5 | - | TRBV28 | TGTGCCAGCAGTTCTTACAGGTCTTATAGCAATCAGCCCCAGCATTTT | CASSSYRSYSNQPQHF
- | TRBJ1-2 | - | TRBV6-2/TRBV6-3 | TGTGCCAGCAGTTACCCCGTTCCCAACTATGGCTACACCTTC | CASSYPVPNYGYTF
- | TRBJ1-2 | TRBD1 | TRBV30 | TGTGCCTGGAGTCCCGGGACAGGGGATGGCTACACCTTC | CAWSPGTGDGYTF
- | TRBJ2-7 | TRBD1 | TRBV4-1 | TGCGCCAGCAGCCAAGACCCCGGGCGGGACAGGTCCTACGAGCAGTACTTC | CASSQDPGRDRSYEQYF
- | TRBJ2-3 | - | TRBV19 | TGTGCCAGCAAGCGACAGGTTCAGGGTGGAACAGATACGCAGTATTTT | CASKRQVQGGTDTQYF
once | TRBJ1-2 | - | TRBV14 | TGTGCCAGCAGCCAAGATCTGCAGGGCCACTATGGCTACACCTTC | CASSQDLQGHYGYTF
- | TRBJ1-3 | - | TRBV7-9 | TGTGCCAGCAGGGGCTCCTTCTCTGGAAACACCATATATTTT | CASRGSFSGNTIYF
- | TRBJ1-2 | TRBD1 | TRBV5-6 | TGTGCCAGCAGCCAGGGACAGATTGTTGGCTACACCTTC | CASSQGQIVGYTF
- | TRBJ1-2 | TRBD1 | TRBV19 | TGTGCCAGTAGTATCAGGACAGGCTATGGCTACACCTTC | CASSIRTGYGYTF
- | TRBJ1-3 | - | TRBV30 | TGTGCCTGGAGTTACTCTGGAAACACCATATATTTT | CAWSYSGNTIYF
- | TRBJ2-1 | TRBD1 | TRBV13 | TGTGCCAGCAGCTTCCTGACAGGGGGCGCCTCTTACAATGAGCAGTTCTTC | CASSFLTGGASYNEQFF
- | TRBJ2-7 | TRBD2 | TRBV6-5 | TGTGCCAGCATGGGACTAGCGGGAGGGGACTACGAGCAGTACTTC | CASMGLAGGDYEQYF
- | TRBJ2-3 | - | TRBV30 | TGTGCCTGGAGTGTTCTTGGGAGAACGGCTACAGATACGCAGTATTTT | CAWSVLGRTATDTQYF
- | TRBJ1-1 | - | TRBV7-9 | TGTGCCAGCAGCTTAGGGCAGGGCTACACTGAAGCTTTCTTT | CASSLGQGYTEAFF
- | TRBJ1-4 | - | TRBV25-1 | TGTGCCAGCAGTGAATATAGAGAGACTTATGAAAAACTGTTTTTT | CASSEYRETYEKLFF
- | TRBJ2-1 | TRBD2 | TRBV6-5 | TGTGCCATCCGACTAGCGGGAGCCAATGAGCAGTTCTTC | CAIRLAGANEQFF
- | TRBJ1-2 | - | TRBV6-5 | TGTGCCAGCAGTTACTCGTTGGGACATAACTATGGCTACACCTTC | CASSYSLGHNYGYTF
- | TRBJ2-5 | - | TRBV10-2 | TGCGCCAGCAGTGAGGGGACTCGAGAGACCCAGTACTTC | CASSEGTRETQYF
once | TRBJ1-3 | TRBD1 | TRBV7-6 | TGTGCCAGCAGCTTAGTTGGACAGGGTGGAAACACCATATATTTT | CASSLVGQGGNTIYF
- | TRBJ2-6 | - | TRBV11-2 | TGTGCCAGCAGCTTAGCAATACTCAACGTCCTGACTTTC | CASSLAILNVLTF
- | TRBJ1-5 | TRBD1 | TRBV5-5 | TGTGCCAGCAGCCCCGGGACAGGATCGAATCAGCCCCAGCATTTT | CASSPGTGSNQPQHF
- | TRBJ2-3 | - | TRBV7-2 | TGTGCCAGCAGCTTAGCGACCAGGGCAGATACGCAGTATTTT | CASSLATRADTQYF
- | TRBJ1-2 | - | TRBV5-1 | TGCGCCAGCAGCCCCCGCTCCGTAACGGGGTATGGCTACACCTTC | CASSPRSVTGYGYTF
- | TRBJ2-3 | - | TRBV5-1 | TGCGCCAGCAGCTTTTCCCCTAGCACAGATACGCAGTATTTT | CASSFSPSTDTQYF
- | TRBJ2-3 | - | TRBV7-8 | TGTGCCAGCAGCTTCCCCTTTTTTGAGGGAGTGGTTACAGATACGCAGTATTTT | CASSFPFFEGVVTDTQYF
- | TRBJ2-1 | TRBD2 | TRBV30 | TGTGCCTGGAGTGTACCGGGGACTAAAGGTTCAAAGTTCTTC | CAWSVPGTKGSKFF
- | TRBJ1-1 | - | TRBV18 | TGTGCCAGCTCACCACCGAGCCTATTCATGAACACTGAAGCTTTCTTT | CASSPPSLFMNTEAFF
- | TRBJ2-3 | - | TRBV25-1 | TGTGCCAGCAGTGAATACGGCACAGATACGCAGTATTTT | CASSEYGTDTQYF
- | TRBJ2-1 | TRBD1 | TRBV7-9 | TGTGCCAGCAGCTTAGCGGGACAGGGGGAGGATGAGCAGTTCTTC | CASSLAGQGEDEQFF
- | TRBJ1-2 | - | TRBV3-1/TRBV3-2 | TGTGCCAGCAGCCAAGGGGCAGGAAACTATGGCTACACCTTC | CASSQGAGNYGYTF
- | TRBJ2-5 | TRBD2 | TRBV6-5 | TGTGCCAGCAGTCCCTTAGCGGGAACAGAGACCCAGTACTTC | CASSPLAGTETQYF
- | TRBJ2-3 | - | TRBV7-2 | TGTGCCAGCAGCTCACTAAGGAGGGGGCTTTCACGCACAGATACGCAGTATTTT | CASSSLRRGLSRTDTQYF
- | TRBJ2-5 | - | TRBV7-2 | TGTGCCAGCAGCTTTAGCAGCACCCAAGAGACCCAGTACTTC | CASSFSSTQETQYF
- | TRBJ2-7 | TRBD2 | TRBV7-2 | TGTGCCAGCAGCCCGGGGCTTAGCGGGAGTGCCTACGAGCAGTACTTC | CASSPGLSGSAYEQYF
once | TRBJ1-5 | - | TRBV13 | TGTGCCAGCAGCTTAAGGGGGATACCCAATCAGCCCCAGCATTTT | CASSLRGIPNQPQHF
- | TRBJ1-3 | - | TRBV5-1 | TGCGCCAGCAGCTTCGGGTCAGAATTTAACACCATATATTTT | CASSFGSEFNTIYF
- | TRBJ1-6 | TRBD1 | TRBV4-2 | TGTGCCAGCAGCCCGACAGGGGATTCACCCCTCCACTTT | CASSPTGDSPLHF
- | TRBJ2-7 | - | TRBV6-5 | TGTGCCAGCAGCAAGCTACGGGATCTCTACGAGCAGTACTTC | CASSKLRDLYEQYF
- | TRBJ2-7 | TRBD2 | TRBV7-2 | TGTGCCAGCAGCTTTGGAGGCGGGAGCTCCTACGAGCAGTACTTC | CASSFGGGSSYEQYF
- | TRBJ2-5 | - | TRBV4-3 | TGCGCCAGCAGCCAAGTCCTCCTGAGGGAGACCCAGTACTTC | CASSQVLLRETQYF
- | TRBJ2-7 | TRBD2 | TRBV6-5 | TGTGCCAGCAGTTCCGGGGGGGGTGTCGAGCAGTACTTC | CASSSGGGVEQYF
once | TRBJ2-2 | TRBD1 | TRBV7-9 | TGTGCCAGCAGGCCCGGGACAGGGATTTCCGGGGAGCTGTTTTTT | CASRPGTGISGELFF
- | TRBJ1-2 | TRBD1 | TRBV16 | TGTGCCAGCAGCCGAGACAGGGGTAACCTGGTCTCCTTC | CASSRDRGNLVSF
- | TRBJ2-1 | - | TRBV5-5 | TGTGCCAGCAGCTTGGGGTTTGGCTCTGGGCAGTTCTTC | CASSLGFGSGQFF